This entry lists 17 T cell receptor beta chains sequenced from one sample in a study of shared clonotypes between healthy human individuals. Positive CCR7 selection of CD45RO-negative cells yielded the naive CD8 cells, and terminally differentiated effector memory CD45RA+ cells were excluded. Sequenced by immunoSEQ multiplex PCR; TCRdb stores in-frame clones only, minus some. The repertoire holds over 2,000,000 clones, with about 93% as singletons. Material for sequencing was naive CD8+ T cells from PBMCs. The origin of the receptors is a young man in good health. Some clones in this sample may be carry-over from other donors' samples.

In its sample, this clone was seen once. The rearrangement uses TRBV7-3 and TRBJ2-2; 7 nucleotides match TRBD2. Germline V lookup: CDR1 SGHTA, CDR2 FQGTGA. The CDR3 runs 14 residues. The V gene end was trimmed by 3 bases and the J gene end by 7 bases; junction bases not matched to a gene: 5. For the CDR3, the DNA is TGTGCCAGCAGCTTGGGGAGGGGCAGCGGGGAGCTGTTTTTT. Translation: CASSLGRGSGELFF. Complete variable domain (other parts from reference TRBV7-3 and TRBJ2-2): GAGVSQTPSNKVTEKGKYVELRCDPISGHTALYWYRQSLGQGPEFLIYFQGTGAADDSGLPNDRFFAVRPEGSVSTLKIQRTERGDSAVYLCASSLGRGSGELFFGEGSRLTVL.

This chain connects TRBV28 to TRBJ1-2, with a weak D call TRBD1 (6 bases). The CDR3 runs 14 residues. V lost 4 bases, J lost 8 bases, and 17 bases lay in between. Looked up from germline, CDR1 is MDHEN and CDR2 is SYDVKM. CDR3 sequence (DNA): TGTGCCAGCAGTTCTCGGACAGTCGACATAGGCTACACCTTC. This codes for CASSSRTVDIGYTF.

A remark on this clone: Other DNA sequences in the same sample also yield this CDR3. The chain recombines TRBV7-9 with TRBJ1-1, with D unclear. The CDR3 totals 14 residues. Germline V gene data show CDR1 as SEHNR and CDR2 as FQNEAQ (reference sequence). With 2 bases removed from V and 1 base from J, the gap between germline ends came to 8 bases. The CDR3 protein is CASSLTETNTEAFF. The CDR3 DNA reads TGTGCCAGCAGCTTAACGGAAACGAACACTGAAGCTTTCTTT.

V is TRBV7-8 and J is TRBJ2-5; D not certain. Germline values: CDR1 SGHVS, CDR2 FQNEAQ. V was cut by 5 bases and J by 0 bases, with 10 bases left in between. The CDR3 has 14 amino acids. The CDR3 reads CASSPLLYQETQYF. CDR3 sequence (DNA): TGTGCCAGCAGCCCGCTCCTGTACCAAGAGACCCAGTACTTC.

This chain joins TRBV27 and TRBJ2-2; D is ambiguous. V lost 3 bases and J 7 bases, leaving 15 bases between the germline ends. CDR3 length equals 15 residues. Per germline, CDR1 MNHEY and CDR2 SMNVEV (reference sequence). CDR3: CASSFPDATVGELFF. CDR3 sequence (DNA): TGTGCCAGCAGTTTTCCGGACGCTACTGTCGGGGAGCTGTTTTTT.

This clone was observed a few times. CDR3 sequence (DNA): TGCGCCAGCAGCCAAGTGCTGACAGGTGATCAGCATTTT. It yields the protein CASSQVLTGDQHF. The chain joins TRBV4-1 to TRBJ1-5; D perhaps matches TRBD1 (6 bases). In germline, CDR1 is MGHRA, CDR2 YSYEKL. V gave up 1 base and J gave up 13 bases, with 14 bases separating them. The CDR3 spans 13 residues.

The CDR3: CASSLDRSMYNEQFF. CDR3 in DNA: TGTGCCAGCAGCTTGGACCGATCGATGTACAATGAGCAGTTCTTC. The V call is TRBV7-3, the J call TRBJ2-1; D gene uncertain. Germline CDR1 SGHTA, CDR2 FQGTGA. The V end was cut by 3 bases, the J end by 4 bases, with 13 bases between. The CDR3 sequence is 15 residues long. Looking up the rest from reference TRBV7-3 and TRBJ2-1 gives the full variable domain: GAGVSQTPSNKVTEKGKYVELRCDPISGHTALYWYRQSLGQGPEFLIYFQGTGAADDSGLPNDRFFAVRPEGSVSTLKIQRTERGDSAVYLCASSLDRSMYNEQFFGPGTRLTVL.

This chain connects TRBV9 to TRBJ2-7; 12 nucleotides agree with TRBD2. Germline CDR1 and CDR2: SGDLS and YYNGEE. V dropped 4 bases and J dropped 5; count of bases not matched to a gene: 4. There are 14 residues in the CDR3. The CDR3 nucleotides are TGTGCCAGCAGCCCCTGGACTAGCGGGGACGAGCAGTACTTC. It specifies CASSPWTSGDEQYF.

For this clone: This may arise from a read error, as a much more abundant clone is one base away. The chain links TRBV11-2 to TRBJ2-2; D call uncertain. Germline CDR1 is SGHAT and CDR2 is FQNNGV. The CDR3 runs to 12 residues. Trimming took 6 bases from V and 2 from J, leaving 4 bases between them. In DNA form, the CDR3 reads TGTGCCAGCAGTTTCAACACCGGGGAGCTGTTTTTT. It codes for CASSFNTGELFF.

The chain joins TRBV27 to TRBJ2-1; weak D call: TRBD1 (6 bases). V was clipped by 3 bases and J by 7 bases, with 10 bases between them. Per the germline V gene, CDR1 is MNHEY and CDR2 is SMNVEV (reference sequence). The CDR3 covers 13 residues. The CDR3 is CASSFLQGNEQFF. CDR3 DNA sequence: TGTGCCAGCAGTTTCCTCCAGGGGAATGAGCAGTTCTTC.

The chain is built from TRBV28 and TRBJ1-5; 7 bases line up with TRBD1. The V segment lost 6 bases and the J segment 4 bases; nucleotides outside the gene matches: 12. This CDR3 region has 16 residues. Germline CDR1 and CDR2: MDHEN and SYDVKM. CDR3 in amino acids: CASRHRQGSGNQPQHF. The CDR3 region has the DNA TGTGCCAGCAGACATCGACAGGGTTCGGGAAATCAGCCCCAGCATTTT.

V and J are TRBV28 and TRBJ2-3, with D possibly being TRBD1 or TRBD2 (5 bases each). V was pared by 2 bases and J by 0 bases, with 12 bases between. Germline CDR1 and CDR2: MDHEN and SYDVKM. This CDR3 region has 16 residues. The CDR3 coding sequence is TGTGCCAGCAGTTTACCCGGGGCCGGAAGCACAGATACGCAGTATTTT. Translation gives CASSLPGAGSTDTQYF.

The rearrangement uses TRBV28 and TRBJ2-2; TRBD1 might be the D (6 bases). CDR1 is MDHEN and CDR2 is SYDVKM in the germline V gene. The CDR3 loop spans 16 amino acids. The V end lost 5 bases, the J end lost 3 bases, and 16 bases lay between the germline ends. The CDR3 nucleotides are TGTGCCAGCAGTGCACCACAGGGCCCAGACACCGGGGAGCTGTTTTTT. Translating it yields CASSAPQGPDTGELFF.

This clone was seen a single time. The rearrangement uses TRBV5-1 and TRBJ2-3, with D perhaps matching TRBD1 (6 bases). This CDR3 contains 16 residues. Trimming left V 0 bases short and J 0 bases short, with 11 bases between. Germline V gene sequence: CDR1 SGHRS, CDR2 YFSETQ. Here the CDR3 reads CASSLAPRGSTDTQYF. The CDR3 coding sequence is TGCGCCAGCAGCTTGGCCCCCAGGGGAAGCACAGATACGCAGTATTTT.

The CDR3 region has the DNA TGTGCCAGTAGTATCCAACTAGCGGCCTACGAGCAGTACTTC. It yields the protein CASSIQLAAYEQYF. The chain is built from TRBV19 and TRBJ2-7; TRBD2 agrees at 8 bases. Per germline, CDR1 LNHDA and CDR2 SQIVND (reference sequence). The trim removed 3 bases at V and 2 bases at J, leaving 3 bases unmatched. The CDR3 is made up of 14 amino acids.

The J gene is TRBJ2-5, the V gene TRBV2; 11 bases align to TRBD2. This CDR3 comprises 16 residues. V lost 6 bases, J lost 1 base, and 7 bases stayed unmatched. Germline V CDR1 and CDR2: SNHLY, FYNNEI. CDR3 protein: CASSALGTSGQETQYF. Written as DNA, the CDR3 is TGTGCCAGCAGCGCCCTCGGGACTAGCGGCCAAGAGACCCAGTACTTC.

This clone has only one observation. CDR3 loop: CAWSVAGLAYNEQFF. The CDR3 DNA is TGTGCCTGGAGTGTAGCGGGACTAGCCTACAATGAGCAGTTCTTC. The V gene is TRBV30, the J gene TRBJ2-1; 8 positions match TRBD2. The CDR3 sequence is 15 residues long. Germline-derived CDR1 and CDR2 are GTSNPN and SVGIG (reference sequence). The trim removed 0 bases at V and 2 bases at J, leaving 3 bases unmatched.